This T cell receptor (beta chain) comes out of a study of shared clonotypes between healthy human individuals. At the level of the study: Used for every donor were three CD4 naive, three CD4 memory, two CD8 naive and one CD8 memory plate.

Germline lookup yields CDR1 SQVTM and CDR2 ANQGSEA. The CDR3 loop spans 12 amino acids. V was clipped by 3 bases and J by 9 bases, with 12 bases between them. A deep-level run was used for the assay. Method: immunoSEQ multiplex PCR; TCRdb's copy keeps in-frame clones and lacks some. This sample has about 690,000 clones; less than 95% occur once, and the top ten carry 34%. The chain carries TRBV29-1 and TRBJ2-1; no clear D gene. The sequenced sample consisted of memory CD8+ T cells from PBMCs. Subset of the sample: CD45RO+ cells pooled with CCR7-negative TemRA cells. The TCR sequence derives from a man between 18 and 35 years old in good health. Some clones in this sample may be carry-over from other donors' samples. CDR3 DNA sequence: TGCAGCGTTGACATAGGATTGGGTGAGCAGTTCTTC. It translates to CSVDIGLGEQFF.